These 10 T cell receptor beta chains originate from one sample sequenced in a study of CD8 T cells in Susac syndrome. Random hexamers were used to reverse transcribe the RNA input (0.5 to 1 ug). TCRdb fed the immunoSEQ multiplex PCR reads into MiXCR, producing one record per CDR3 protein. This repertoire shows 210,000 or so distinct CDR3 sequences, about 95% found once; its top ten account for 0.15% to 0.2%. Source material: CD4+ T cells from PBMCs. These receptor sequences come from a human donor with Susac syndrome.

V usage is TRBV10-3 and J usage is TRBJ1-2; TRBD1 matches at 9 bases. Looked up from germline, CDR1 is ENHRY and CDR2 is SYGVKD. CDR3 length: 18 residues. The J segment lost 3 bases and the V segment lost 2 bases, leaving 13 bases of the junction unmatched. For the CDR3, the DNA is TGTGCCATCAGTGAGACCTTTGGGACAGGGCAAAACGACTATGGCTACACCTTC. The encoded protein is CAISETFGTGQNDYGYTF.

This clonotype came up once. V and J are TRBV18 and TRBJ1-4; possibly TRBD1 for D (6 bases). The germline V gene has CDR1 KGHSH and CDR2 LQKENI. The CDR3 is 14 residues long. V was trimmed by 6 bases and J by 4 bases, leaving 12 bases between them. Written as DNA, the CDR3 is TGTGCCAGCTCTGGGACACAACTTAATGAAAAACTGTTTTTT. It is translated as CASSGTQLNEKLFF.

The V call is TRBV28, the J call TRBJ1-4; D remains ambiguous. The germline CDR1 and CDR2 sequences are MDHEN and SYDVKM. V gave up 1 base and J gave up 9 bases, with 6 bases separating them. This CDR3 is 12 amino acids long. CDR3 DNA: TGTGCCAGCAGTTTATCCCCCAAAAAACTGTTTTTT. Protein product: CASSLSPKKLFF.

The V gene is TRBV15, the J gene TRBJ1-2; D is possibly TRBD1 (6 bases). The CDR3 runs to 15 residues. Germline lookup yields CDR1 LNHNV and CDR2 YYDKDF (reference sequence). V shed 0 bases and J shed 8 bases, with 16 bases lying between them. CDR3 bases: TGTGCCACCAGCAGAGATGTTAGCAGGGGTGACGGCTACACCTTC. It encodes CATSRDVSRGDGYTF.

The genes are TRBV19 and TRBJ2-7; the D is unclear. This CDR3 is 16 amino acids long. CDR1 and CDR2 from the germline V gene are LNHDA and SQIVND (reference sequence). V was clipped by 2 bases and J by 2 bases, with 16 bases between them. The CDR3 loop is CASSILLTQYPYEQYF. CDR3 bases: TGTGCCAGTAGTATATTACTGACACAGTATCCCTACGAGCAGTACTTC.

V and J are TRBV11-1 and TRBJ1-2; TRBD1 matches 10 bases. Per the germline V gene, CDR1 is SGHAT and CDR2 is FQDESV (reference sequence). The CDR3 extends over 16 amino acids. V was clipped by 5 bases and J by 6 bases; unmatched bases: 12. This CDR3 is CASSLGQGGFMDGYTF. Here the CDR3 DNA reads TGTGCCAGCAGCCTTGGACAGGGGGGATTTATGGATGGCTACACCTTC.

The V and J genes are TRBV6-5 and TRBJ1-6; D not resolved. The CDR3 extends over 18 amino acids. V was shortened by 0 bases and J by 0 bases, with 12 bases between the two germline ends. Per the germline V gene, CDR1 is MNHEY and CDR2 is SVGAGI. This CDR3 reads CASSYSIVGSSYNSPLHF. The CDR3 nucleotides are TGTGCCAGCAGTTACTCGATCGTCGGGAGCTCCTATAATTCACCCCTCCACTTT.

The chain has TRBV20-1 and TRBJ2-1, with TRBD2 matching over 12 bases. V dropped 6 bases and J dropped 2; count of bases not matched to a gene: 8. The germline V gene has CDR1 DFQATT and CDR2 SNEGSKA (reference sequence). The length of the CDR3 is 16 residues. The CDR3 region is CSATRLAGATYNEQFF. The CDR3 DNA follows: TGCAGTGCCACAAGACTAGCGGGGGCTACCTACAATGAGCAGTTCTTC.

The chain is built from TRBV28 and TRBJ1-6, with unresolved D. CDR1 is MDHEN and CDR2 is SYDVKM in the germline V gene. Between the trimmed V and J ends, which lost 6 bases and 5 bases, there was a span of 14 bases. There are 15 residues in the CDR3. CDR3 in amino acids: CASSRNGADNSPLHF. The DNA for the CDR3 is TGTGCCAGCAGCCGAAACGGAGCAGATAATTCACCCCTCCACTTT.

This rearrangement joins TRBV12-3 or TRBV12-4 to TRBJ1-5; D is unresolved. CDR3 length: 14 amino acids. V lost 7 bases, J lost 4 bases, and 14 bases lay in between. The CDR3 coding sequence is TGTGCCAGCACCCAAGAGGAAATTAATCAGCCCCAGCATTTT. As protein: CASTQEEINQPQHF.